What follows are 9 T cell receptor beta chains derived from one specimen sequenced in a study of blood T cell repertoires in COVID-19. Libraries were prepared by immunoSEQ multiplex PCR; TCRdb keeps only in-frame clonotypes and omits some of them. The sample holds 25,000 to 35,000 clones, approximately 88% seen once. The sample was peripheral blood. Source of these receptors: a man between 60 and 70 years old with COVID-19, enrolled during active disease.

This chain joins TRBV3-1 (or the pseudogene TRBV3-2) and TRBJ2-2, with D perhaps TRBD1 (5 bases). V gave up 0 bases and J gave up 5 bases, with 10 bases separating them. The CDR3 totals 15 residues. From germline, CDR1 is LGHDT and CDR2 YNNKEL (reference sequence). Written as DNA, the CDR3 is TGTGCCAGCAGCCAAGAAGGGGTGCGGACCGGGGAGCTGTTTTTT. Translation gives CASSQEGVRTGELFF.

The V gene is TRBV9, the J gene TRBJ1-6; D remains ambiguous. The V end was cut by 4 bases, the J end by 5 bases, with 4 bases between. Per germline, CDR1 SGDLS and CDR2 YYNGEE. CDR3 size: 12 residues. The CDR3 nucleotides are TGTGCCAGCAGCCAAAATAATTCACCCCTCCACTTT. The encoded protein is CASSQNNSPLHF.

The chain employs TRBV19 and TRBJ2-1; 8 bases align to TRBD2. Germline trimming cut 0 bases from V and 6 bases from J; bases unmatched to any gene: 4. From germline, CDR1 is LNHDA and CDR2 SQIVND (reference sequence). The CDR3 spans 15 residues. Written as DNA, the CDR3 is TGTGCCAGTAGTATAGACCCTAGCGGGCTCAATGAGCAGTTCTTC. Translation gives CASSIDPSGLNEQFF.

The rearrangement links TRBV18 to TRBJ1-2; 7 positions agree with TRBD1. Germline CDR1 is KGHSH and CDR2 is LQKENI. This CDR3 has 15 residues. J lost 8 bases, V lost 8 bases, and 17 bases had no gene match. The CDR3 DNA sequence: TGTGCCAGCAAACCCCAGGCAGGGACAGAGACGGGCTACACCTTC. Its translation: CASKPQAGTETGYTF.

V and J are TRBV27 and TRBJ2-5; 8 nucleotides line up with TRBD2. CDR1 is MNHEY and CDR2 is SMNVEV in the germline V gene (reference sequence). V was clipped by 3 bases and J by 2 bases; unmatched bases: 5. CDR3 size: 15 residues. The CDR3 here is CASSFLTSGQETQYF. For the CDR3, the DNA is TGTGCCAGCAGTTTCCTCACTAGCGGACAAGAGACCCAGTACTTC.

The chain uses TRBV7-9 and TRBJ2-1, with 8 bases lining up with TRBD1. J lost 7 bases, V lost 3 bases, and 8 bases had no gene match. This CDR3 comprises 15 residues. Looked up from germline, CDR1 is SEHNR and CDR2 is FQNEAQ (reference sequence). This chain's CDR3 is CASSFPRTGINEQFF. The CDR3 nucleotides read TGTGCCAGCAGCTTCCCTCGGACAGGGATAAATGAGCAGTTCTTC.

The rearrangement joins TRBV3-1 (or the pseudogene TRBV3-2) to TRBJ1-6, with 9 positions matching TRBD1. This CDR3 is built from 14 residues. Germline CDR1 is LGHDT and CDR2 is YNNKEL (reference sequence). With V trimmed by 6 bases and J by 7 bases, 4 bases remained unmatched. The CDR3 reads CASREQGANSPLHF. Written as DNA, the CDR3 is TGTGCCAGCAGAGAACAGGGGGCCAATTCACCCCTCCACTTT.

The genes are TRBV5-1 and TRBJ2-2; tentatively, D is TRBD2 (6 bases). Germline values: CDR1 SGHRS, CDR2 YFSETQ. The CDR3 contains 14 residues. Trimming left V 7 bases short and J 12 bases short, with 22 bases between. As DNA, the CDR3 is TGCGCCAGCCTCGCCGGGGGTAGTAGTGAGAAGCTGTTTTTT. Translating it yields CASLAGGSSEKLFF.

The chain combines TRBV28 with TRBJ2-1; 7 nucleotides line up with TRBD1. Per germline, CDR1 MDHEN and CDR2 SYDVKM. CDR3 length equals 14 residues. The V gene end was trimmed by 5 bases and the J gene end by 3 bases; junction bases not matched to a gene: 4. CDR3 DNA: TGTGCCAGCAGTCTGACAGGGCTCTACAATGAGCAGTTCTTC. It specifies CASSLTGLYNEQFF.